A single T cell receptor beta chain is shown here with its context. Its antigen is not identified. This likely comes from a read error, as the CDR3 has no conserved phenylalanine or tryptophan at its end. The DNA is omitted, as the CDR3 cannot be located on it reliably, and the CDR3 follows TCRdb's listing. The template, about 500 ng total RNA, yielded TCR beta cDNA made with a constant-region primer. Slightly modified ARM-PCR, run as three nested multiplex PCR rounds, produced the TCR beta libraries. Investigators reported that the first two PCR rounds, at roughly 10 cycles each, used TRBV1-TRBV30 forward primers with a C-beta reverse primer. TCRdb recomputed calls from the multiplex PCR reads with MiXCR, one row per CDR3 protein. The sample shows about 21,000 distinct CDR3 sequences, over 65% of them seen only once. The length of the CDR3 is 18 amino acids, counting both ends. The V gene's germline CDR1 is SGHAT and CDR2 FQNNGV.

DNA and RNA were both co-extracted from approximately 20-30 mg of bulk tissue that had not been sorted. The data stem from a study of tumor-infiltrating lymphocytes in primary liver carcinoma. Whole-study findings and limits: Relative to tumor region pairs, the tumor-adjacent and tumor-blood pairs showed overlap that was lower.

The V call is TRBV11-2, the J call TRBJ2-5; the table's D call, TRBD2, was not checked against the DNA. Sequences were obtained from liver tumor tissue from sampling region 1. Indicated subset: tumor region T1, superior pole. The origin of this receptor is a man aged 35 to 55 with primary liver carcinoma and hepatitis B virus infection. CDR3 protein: CTSSLARLALGKKEAQYL.